Sequencing of this TCR beta chain was carried out in a study of T cells in Graves' hyperthyroidism and ophthalmopathy. Study-level points and caveats: Researchers report that a 13 V-J model separated ophthalmopathy from stable hyperthyroidism.

This clonotype was seen at least ten times. Its specificity is unknown. Trimming stripped 0 bases from V and 0 bases from J, with 14 bases between. Germline CDR1 is MNHEY and CDR2 is SVGEGT. The CDR3 has 17 amino acids. The TCR beta CDR3 regions underwent amplification using RNA transcripts as the source. First-round RT-PCR with HTBI primers amplified the TCR CDR3 region. TCRdb itself ran the multiplex PCR reads through MiXCR, one entry per CDR3 protein. In the table there are about 600,000 distinct CDR3 sequences, roughly 15% of which are singletons. The chain recombines TRBV6-2 or TRBV6-3 with TRBJ2-5; perhaps TRBD2 as D (5 bases). The receptor's source is a woman between 50 and 59 years old with Graves' ophthalmopathy. The sample consisted of blood. The DNA of the CDR3 is TGTGCCAGCAGTTACTCCTGGCGGGCGCCCAACCAAGAGACCCAGTACTTC. Protein sequence: CASSYSWRAPNQETQYF.